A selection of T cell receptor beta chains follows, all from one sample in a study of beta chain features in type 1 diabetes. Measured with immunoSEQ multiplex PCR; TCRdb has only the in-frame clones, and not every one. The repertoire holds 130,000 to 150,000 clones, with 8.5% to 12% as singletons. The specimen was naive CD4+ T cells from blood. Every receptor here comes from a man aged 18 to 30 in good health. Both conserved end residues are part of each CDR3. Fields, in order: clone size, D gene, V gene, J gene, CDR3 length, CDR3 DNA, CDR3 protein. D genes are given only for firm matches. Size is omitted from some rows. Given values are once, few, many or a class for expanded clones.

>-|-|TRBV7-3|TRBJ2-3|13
TGTGCCAGCAGCCCCACTCAAGCGACTACGCAGTATTTT
CASSPTQATTQYF
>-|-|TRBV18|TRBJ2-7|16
TGTGCCAGCTCACCAGGGGGGACCGGAGGGGCCTACGAGCAGTACTTC
CASSPGGTGGAYEQYF
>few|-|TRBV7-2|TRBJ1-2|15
TGTGCCAGCAGCTTATGGCAGGGTACAGGCTATGGCTACACCTTC
CASSLWQGTGYGYTF
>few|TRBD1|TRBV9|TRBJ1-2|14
TGTGCCAGCAGCGTACAGGGGGCGAGCTATGGCTACACCTTC
CASSVQGASYGYTF
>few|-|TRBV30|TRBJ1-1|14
TGTGCCTGGAGTAAGGCCCCAGGGAGGATTGAAGCTTTCTTT
CAWSKAPGRIEAFF
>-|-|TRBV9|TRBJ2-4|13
TGTGCCAGCAGCGTAGCCCAAGGGGGCATTCAGTACTTC
CASSVAQGGIQYF
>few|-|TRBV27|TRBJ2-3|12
TGTGCCAGCAGTACAATCACAGATACGCAGTATTTT
CASSTITDTQYF
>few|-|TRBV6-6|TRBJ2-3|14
TGTGCCAGCAGTTACGGGCAGGGCCCAGATACGCAGTATTTT
CASSYGQGPDTQYF
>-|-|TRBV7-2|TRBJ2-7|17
TGTGCCAGCAGCTTAGACGGTACGTCAGTGGAGTTATACGAGCAGTACTTC
CASSLDGTSVELYEQYF
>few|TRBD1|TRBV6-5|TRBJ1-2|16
TGTGCCAGCAGTTACTCGTTCCCGGACAGGGGACATGGCTACACCTTC
CASSYSFPDRGHGYTF
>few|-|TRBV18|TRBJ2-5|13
TGTGCCAGCTCAATGGGCCACCAAGAGACCCAGTACTTC
CASSMGHQETQYF
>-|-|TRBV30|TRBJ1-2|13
TGTGCCTGGAGTCCCCCCCGGGAGGCAGGGGTTACCTTC
CAWSPPREAGVTF
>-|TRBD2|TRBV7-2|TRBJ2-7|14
TGTGCCAGCAGCTTAGTAGCGGGGGGGTACGAGCAGTACTTC
CASSLVAGGYEQYF
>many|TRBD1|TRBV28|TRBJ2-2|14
TGTGCCAGCAGTCCCGGGACAGTCCCCGGGGAGCTGTTTTTT
CASSPGTVPGELFF
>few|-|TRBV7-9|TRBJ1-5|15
TGTGCCAGCAGCTTAGAGGCAGGGGGCAATCAGCCCCAGCATTTT
CASSLEAGGNQPQHF
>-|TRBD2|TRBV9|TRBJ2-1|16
TGTGCCAGCAGCGTTACTAGCGGGGGGGCCATCAGTGAGCAGTTCTTC
CASSVTSGGAISEQFF
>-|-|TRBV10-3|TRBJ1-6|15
TGTGCCATCAGTGAGTCCCCAGGGGTTTATTCACCCCTCCACTTT
CAISESPGVYSPLHF
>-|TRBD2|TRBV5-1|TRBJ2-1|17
TGCGCCAGCAGCTTGGGTGGCGGGGGGGGACCCTACAATGAGCAGTTCTTC
CASSLGGGGGPYNEQFF
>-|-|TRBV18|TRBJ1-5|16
TGTGCCAGCTCACCACCGTCAGACTATAGCAATCAGCCCCAGCATTTT
CASSPPSDYSNQPQHF
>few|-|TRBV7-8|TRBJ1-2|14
TGTGCCAGCAGCTTGGAGGACAGTAACTATGGCTACACCTTC
CASSLEDSNYGYTF
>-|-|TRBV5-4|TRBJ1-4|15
TGTGCCAGCAGCTTGGACGGAGCAACTAATGAAAAACTGTTTTTT
CASSLDGATNEKLFF
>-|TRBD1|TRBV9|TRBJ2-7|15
TGTGCCAGCAGCGTCCTCCCGACAGGGAGTTACGAGCAGTACTTC
CASSVLPTGSYEQYF
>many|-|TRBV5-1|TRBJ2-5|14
TGCGCCAGCAAGCAAATGGAGGGTTCCGAGACCCAGTACTTC
CASKQMEGSETQYF
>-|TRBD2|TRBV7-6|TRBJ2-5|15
TGTGCCAGCAGCTCAGGACTAGCAGATAAAGAGACCCAGTACTTC
CASSSGLADKETQYF
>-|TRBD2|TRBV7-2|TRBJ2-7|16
TGTGCCAGCAGCTTAGCGGGTAGCGGGAGGGGATACGAGCAGTACTTC
CASSLAGSGRGYEQYF
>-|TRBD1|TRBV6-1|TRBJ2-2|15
TGTGCCAGCAGTGCCGCAGGGGGCTGGACCGGGGAGCTGTTTTTT
CASSAAGGWTGELFF
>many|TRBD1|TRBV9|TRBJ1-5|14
TGTGCCAGCAGCGCCCGGGACAGTTCTCAGCCCCAGCATTTT
CASSARDSSQPQHF
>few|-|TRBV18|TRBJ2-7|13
TGTGCCAGCTCACCCACCACCGGGTCCGAGCAGTACTTC
CASSPTTGSEQYF
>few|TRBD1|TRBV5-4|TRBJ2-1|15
TGTGCCAGCAGCCCGACAGGGAGCTCCTACAATGAGCAGTTCTTC
CASSPTGSSYNEQFF
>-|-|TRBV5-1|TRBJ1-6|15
TGCGCCAGCAGCCCGGGTCGGCCGGTTAATTCACCCCTCCACTTT
CASSPGRPVNSPLHF
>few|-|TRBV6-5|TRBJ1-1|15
TGTGCCAGCAGTTCCCTCGTCGTCTTGAACACTGAAGCTTTCTTT
CASSSLVVLNTEAFF
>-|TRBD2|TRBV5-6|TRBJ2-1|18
TGTGCCAGCAGCTTGTCTCGCGGGAGGCCACCTTCCTACAATGAGCAGTTCTTC
CASSLSRGRPPSYNEQFF